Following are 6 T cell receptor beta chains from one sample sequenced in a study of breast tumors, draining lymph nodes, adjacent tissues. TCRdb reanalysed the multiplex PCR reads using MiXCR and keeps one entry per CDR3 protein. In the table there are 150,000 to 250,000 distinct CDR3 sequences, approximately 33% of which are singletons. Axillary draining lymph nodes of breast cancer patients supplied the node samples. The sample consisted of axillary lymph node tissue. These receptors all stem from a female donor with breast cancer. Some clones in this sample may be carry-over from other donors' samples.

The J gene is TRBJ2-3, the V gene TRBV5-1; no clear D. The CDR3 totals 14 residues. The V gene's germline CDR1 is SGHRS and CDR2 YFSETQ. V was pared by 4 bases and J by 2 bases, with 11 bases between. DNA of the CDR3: TGCGCCAGCAGCGCCAGTCTACTCACAGATACGCAGTATTTT. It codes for CASSASLLTDTQYF.

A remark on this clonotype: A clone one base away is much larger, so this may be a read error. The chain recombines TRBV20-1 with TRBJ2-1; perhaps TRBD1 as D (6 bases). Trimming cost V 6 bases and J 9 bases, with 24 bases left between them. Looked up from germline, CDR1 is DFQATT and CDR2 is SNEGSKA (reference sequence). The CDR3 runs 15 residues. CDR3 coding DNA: TGCAGTGCCACTTCCAATCAAAACAGGGCTGGTGAGCAGTTCTTC. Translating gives CSATSNQNRAGEQFF.

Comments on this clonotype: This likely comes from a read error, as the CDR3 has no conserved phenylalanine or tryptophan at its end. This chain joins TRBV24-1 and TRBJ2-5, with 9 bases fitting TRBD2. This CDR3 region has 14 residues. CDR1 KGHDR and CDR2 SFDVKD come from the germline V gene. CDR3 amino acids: CATSAGGGVETQYL. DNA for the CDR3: TGCGCCACCAGCGCGGGAGGGGGGGTGGAGACCCAGTACCTC.

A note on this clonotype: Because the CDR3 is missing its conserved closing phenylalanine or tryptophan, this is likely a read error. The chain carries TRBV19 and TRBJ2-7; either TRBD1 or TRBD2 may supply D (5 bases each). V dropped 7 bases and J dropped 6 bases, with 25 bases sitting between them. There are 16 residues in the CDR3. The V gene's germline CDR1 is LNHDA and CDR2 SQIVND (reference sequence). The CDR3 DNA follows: TGTGCCAGTACCCGAGTTCGGGGTCCGGATGACAGCGAGCAGTACTCC. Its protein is CASTRVRGPDDSEQYS.

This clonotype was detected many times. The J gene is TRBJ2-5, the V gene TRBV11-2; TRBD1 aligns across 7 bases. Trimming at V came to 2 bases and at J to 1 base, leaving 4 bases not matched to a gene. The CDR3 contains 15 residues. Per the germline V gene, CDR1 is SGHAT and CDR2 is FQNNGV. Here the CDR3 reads CASSLMGQPQETQYF. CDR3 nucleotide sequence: TGTGCCAGCAGCTTAATGGGACAGCCCCAAGAGACCCAGTACTTC. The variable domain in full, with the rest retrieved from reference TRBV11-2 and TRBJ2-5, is EAGVAQSPRYKIIEKRQSVAFWCNPISGHATLYWYQQILGQGPKLLIQFQNNGVVDDSQLPKDRFSAERLKGVDSTLKIQPAKLEDSAVYLCASSLMGQPQETQYFGPGTRLLVL.

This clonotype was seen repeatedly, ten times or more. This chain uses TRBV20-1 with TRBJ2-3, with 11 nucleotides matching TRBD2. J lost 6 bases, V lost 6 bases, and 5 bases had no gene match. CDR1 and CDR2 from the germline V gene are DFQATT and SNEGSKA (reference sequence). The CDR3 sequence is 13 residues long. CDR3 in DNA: TGCAGTGCCCTTAGCGGGGGGGGCGATACGCAGTATTTT. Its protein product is CSALSGGGDTQYF.